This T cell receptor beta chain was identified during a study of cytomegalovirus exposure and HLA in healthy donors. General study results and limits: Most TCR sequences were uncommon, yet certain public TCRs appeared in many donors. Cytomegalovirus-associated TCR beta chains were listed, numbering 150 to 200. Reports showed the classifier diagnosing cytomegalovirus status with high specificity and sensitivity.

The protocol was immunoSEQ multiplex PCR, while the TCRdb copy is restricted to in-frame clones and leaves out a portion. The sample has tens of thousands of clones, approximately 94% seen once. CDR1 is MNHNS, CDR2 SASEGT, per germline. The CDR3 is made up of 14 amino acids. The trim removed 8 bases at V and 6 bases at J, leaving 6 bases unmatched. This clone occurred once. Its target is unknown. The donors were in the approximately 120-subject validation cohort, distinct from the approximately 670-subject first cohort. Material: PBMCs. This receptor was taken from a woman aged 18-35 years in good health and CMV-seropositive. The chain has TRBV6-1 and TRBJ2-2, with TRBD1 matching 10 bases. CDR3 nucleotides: TGTGCCAGCGCCGAGACAGGGGGCTCCGGGGAGCTGTTTTTT. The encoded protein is CASAETGGSGELFF.